This entry is about one T cell receptor beta chain. What antigen it recognizes has not been identified. No base quality values were provided; no much bigger clone lies one nucleotide off. TCRbeta CDR3 regions were amplified from genomic DNA by means of the immunoSEQ Assay, a bias-controlled multiplex PCR. Turning to the authors' computational methods: Nucleated cell counts per sample were estimated from amplification of reference gene primers within the assay. To quantify the absolute abundance of each unique TCRbeta CDR3 rearrangement, sequence reads were collapsed and filtered. For each sample, productive Simpson clonality was calculated as the square root of Simpson's diversity index across productive rearrangements. This is the immuneACCESS table as TCRdb keeps it, with only in-frame sequences that have V and J called. A part of the clones is gone; compared with another copy, unresolved V genes explain less than half, and the rest is unexplained. For V, J and clone size, that table is used; D and trimming come from the DNA. The sample records around 300,000 clones, 85% of which are singletons. The ten largest account for approximately 4.1% of the sample.

The germline V gene (reference sequence) sets CDR1 to SGHNT and CDR2 to YYREEE. The CDR3 has 16 amino acids, counting the end cysteine and phenylalanine. CDR3 DNA only is kept here, 48 bases in frame from base 1. Trimming accounts for 4 bases at V and 4 bases at J, while the number of junction bases matched to no gene is 9. The data stem from a study of blood T cell repertoires in COVID-19 (TCRdb year 2020). With respect to the entire study: Samples covering the acute and convalescent phases of COVID-19 were provided by collaborators in the United States, Italy and Spain. HLA class I and class II types, where available, came from metadata supplied by the sample provider rather than from assay-based typing. Deeply sampled blood TCRbeta repertoires from subjects exposed to, actively infected with, or recovered from COVID-19 were included in the dataset. The repertoires were released in a freely available public database meant as a resource for research on the immune response to SARS-CoV-2. Samples came from the ongoing ImmuneRACE study (first 160 participants) plus 1,254 subjects from 6 global collaborators. Nearly every sample came with metadata listing a de-identified subject ID, COVID-19 status, age in years and sex. The material from the prospective study consisted of cDNA or gDNA derived from T cells, B-cell-depleted T cells, or PBMCs.

Broader findings and caveats from the paper: How much clinical and demographic metadata was included differed by source and by participant, and the metadata was provided uncurated.

Collaborating institutions collected whole blood in K2EDTA tubes following their own protocols. For TCRbeta analysis, collaborators shipped samples in one of three forms: frozen whole blood, isolated PBMCs, or DNA extracted from either of those sample types. This receptor was taken from a woman between 45 and 60 years old with active or convalescent COVID-19. This receptor chain uses TRBV5-4 and TRBJ2-7, and TRBD2 matches 12 of the central bases. The sample consisted of peripheral blood. The encoded CDR3 is CASSEGLAGGGYEQYF. The bases are TGTGCCAGCAGCGAGGGACTAGCGGGTGGAGGGTACGAGCAGTACTTC. Supplemented by the reference TRBV5-4 and TRBJ2-7 proteins around the CDR3, the complete variable domain is ETGVTQSPTHLIKTRGQQVTLRCSSQSGHNTVSWYQQALGQGPQFIFQYYREEENGRGNFPPRFSGLQFPNYSSELNVNALELDDSALYLCASSEGLAGGGYEQYFGPGTRLTVT.